One sample yielded the 28 T cell receptor beta chains listed below, sequenced in a study of beta chain features in type 1 diabetes. Findings and caveats of the study: Type 1 diabetes patients had moderately but significantly shorter TCRB CDR3s in all four CD4+ subsets.

No antigen has been assigned to these receptors. Sequencing targeted expressed TCRB transcripts, as all isolated RNA had been reverse transcribed. Sequenced by immunoSEQ multiplex PCR; TCRdb stores in-frame clones only, minus some. The top ten hold 0.028% of the sample, which has more than 250,000 clones, roughly 22% seen once. Sequences were obtained from naive CD4+ T cells from blood. These receptor sequences come from a woman aged 40 to 49 with type 1 diabetes.

Only a few counts were recorded for this clone. The chain recombines TRBV29-1 with TRBJ1-2; D might be TRBD1 (5 bases). CDR3 length: 10 amino acids. Germline lookup yields CDR1 SQVTM and CDR2 ANQGSEA. Trimming pared 3 bases from V and 13 bases from J, leaving 12 bases between. CDR3 nucleotide sequence: TGCAGCGTTGAGGGGGAGGGCCGCACCTTC. Encoded protein: CSVEGEGRTF. Using reference TRBV29-1 and TRBJ1-2 for the parts outside the CDR3, the full variable domain is SAVISQKPSRDICQRGTSLTIQCQVDSQVTMMFWYRQQPGQSLTLIATANQGSEATYESGFVIDKFPISRPNLTFSTLTVSNMSPEDSSIYLCSVEGEGRTFGSGTRLTVV.

On this clone: This sample also contains other DNA sequences that code for the same CDR3. J is TRBJ2-3 and V is TRBV29-1, with D possibly being TRBD1 (6 bases). The CDR3 has 12 residues. Trimming left V 2 bases short and J 4 bases short, with 7 bases between. CDR1 is SQVTM and CDR2 is ANQGSEA in the germline V gene. The CDR3 reads CSVERQADTQYF. The CDR3 nucleotides are TGCAGCGTTGAACGACAGGCAGATACGCAGTATTTT.

This chain joins TRBV5-6 and TRBJ2-1; TRBD2 might be the D (7 bases). This CDR3 has 15 amino acids. Deletions cut 4 bases from V and 5 bases from J, with 16 bases between. Germline V gene lookup returns CDR1 SGHDT and CDR2 YYEEEE. Written as DNA, the CDR3 is TGTGCCAGCAGCCCCCTGGCGGGGGCGAACAATGAGCAGTTCTTC. This translates into CASSPLAGANNEQFF.

CDR3 loop: CASSSGLPGGETQYF. DNA of the CDR3: TGTGCCAGCAGTTCGGGACTACCCGGGGGAGAGACCCAGTACTTC. The chain recombines TRBV2 with TRBJ2-5; the match to TRBD2 covers 7 bases. J was trimmed by 4 bases and V by 5 bases; bases with no gene match: 10. The CDR3 runs to 15 residues. Per germline, CDR1 SNHLY and CDR2 FYNNEI.

This chain connects TRBV29-1 to TRBJ1-4; D gene uncertain. V lost 6 bases to trimming and J lost 8 bases, with 19 bases between them. Per the germline V gene, CDR1 is SQVTM and CDR2 is ANQGSEA. The CDR3 covers 14 residues. CDR3 sequence (DNA): TGCAGCGTGAACCTCGAGCCAGGTGGAGAAAAACTGTTTTTT. It codes for CSVNLEPGGEKLFF.

The chain has TRBV6-6 and TRBJ2-7; 8 bases fit TRBD1. CDR1 is MNHNY, CDR2 SVGAGI, per germline (reference sequence). J was trimmed by 3 bases and V by 0 bases; bases with no gene match: 4. CDR3 length equals 15 residues. In DNA form, the CDR3 reads TGTGCCAGCAGTTACTCGCAGGGGGCCTTCTACGAGCAGTACTTC. Protein product: CASSYSQGAFYEQYF.

J is TRBJ2-1 and V is TRBV6-5; D gene unclear. Germline CDR1 MNHEY, CDR2 SVGAGI. The germline V and J ends were trimmed by 2 bases and 7 bases, with 18 bases remaining between them. The CDR3 length is 16 residues. This CDR3 reads CASSYDLAAQDNEQFF. The CDR3 DNA reads as TGTGCCAGCAGTTACGATCTGGCGGCGCAAGATAATGAGCAGTTCTTC.

The chain employs TRBV19 and TRBJ2-1, with 10 bases that match TRBD1. The germline CDR1 and CDR2 sequences are LNHDA and SQIVND (reference sequence). V gave up 2 bases and J gave up 2 bases; unmatched junction bases: 6. The CDR3 consists of 17 residues. This CDR3 is CASSITWTGGAYNEQFF. CDR3 coding DNA: TGTGCCAGTAGTATAACGTGGACAGGGGGGGCCTACAATGAGCAGTTCTTC.

The V and J genes are TRBV4-3 and TRBJ1-1; D is undetermined. The CDR3 sequence is 15 residues long. Germline lookup yields CDR1 LGHNA and CDR2 YSLEER. V dropped 1 base and J dropped 1 base, with 10 bases sitting between them. The DNA for the CDR3 is TGCGCCAGCAGCCAAGCGGTTGGAGAGAACACTGAAGCTTTCTTT. Protein product: CASSQAVGENTEAFF.

This clone was observed a few times. The chain links TRBV7-8 to TRBJ2-5; 7 bases fit TRBD2. J gave up 2 bases and V 5 bases, and 8 bases lay outside the gene matches. Per germline, CDR1 SGHVS and CDR2 FQNEAQ. The CDR3 sequence is 15 residues long. The CDR3 spells CASSARTSRQETQYF. In DNA, the CDR3 is TGTGCCAGCAGCGCCCGGACTAGTAGGCAAGAGACCCAGTACTTC.

CDR3 protein: CASSSSGQGTDTQYF. CDR3 DNA sequence: TGTGCCAGCAGCTCCTCGGGACAGGGCACAGATACGCAGTATTTT. This chain uses TRBV7-3 with TRBJ2-3, with 8 bases that match TRBD1. This CDR3 spans 15 amino acids. J lost 1 base, V lost 4 bases, and 4 bases had no gene match. Germline V lookup: CDR1 SGHTA, CDR2 FQGTGA. Using reference TRBV7-3 and TRBJ2-3 for the parts outside the CDR3, the full variable domain is GAGVSQTPSNKVTEKGKYVELRCDPISGHTALYWYRQSLGQGPEFLIYFQGTGAADDSGLPNDRFFAVRPEGSVSTLKIQRTERGDSAVYLCASSSSGQGTDTQYFGPGTRLTVL.

This clone was picked up a small number of times. The chain carries TRBV6-5 and TRBJ2-1, with D perhaps matching TRBD2 (6 bases). Trimming shortened V by 1 base and J by 2 bases, and 12 bases separated the two germline ends. Looked up from germline, CDR1 is MNHEY and CDR2 is SVGAGI. CDR3 size: 16 residues. Here the CDR3 DNA reads TGTGCCAGCAGTTACTGGGGAGGAGGGGCCTACAATGAGCAGTTCTTC. This encodes CASSYWGGGAYNEQFF.

This clone was picked up a small number of times. The chain joins TRBV30 to TRBJ1-2, with a tentative D call TRBD1 (5 bases). The CDR3 covers 12 residues. Germline-derived CDR1 and CDR2 are GTSNPN and SVGIG (reference sequence). V lost 4 bases and J lost 5, with 11 bases in between. Here the CDR3 reads CAWKDTTYGYTF. The DNA of the CDR3 is TGTGCCTGGAAGGACACTACATATGGCTACACCTTC.

The CDR3 sequence is CSVGDRGGEKLFF. CDR3 DNA sequence: TGCAGCGTTGGGGACAGGGGAGGCGAAAAACTGTTTTTT. The chain uses TRBV29-1 and TRBJ1-4; 10 bases are a match to TRBD1. Germline V gene lookup returns CDR1 SQVTM and CDR2 ANQGSEA. With 4 bases clipped from V and 8 bases from J, the junction kept 4 bases outside the gene matches. The CDR3 is 13 amino acids.

V is TRBV4-1 and J is TRBJ2-7; 7 bases are a match to TRBD2. V shed 4 bases and J 6 bases; nucleotides not matched to a gene: 15. Germline V gene sequence: CDR1 MGHRA, CDR2 YSYEKL. CDR3 length equals 16 residues. The CDR3 protein is CASSPYPSGSSPEQYF. The CDR3 DNA is TGCGCCAGCAGCCCGTATCCTAGCGGTTCCTCCCCCGAGCAGTACTTC.

The V call is TRBV4-3, the J call TRBJ1-4; TRBD1 matches 8 bases. V was pared by 6 bases and J by 8 bases, with 11 bases of the junction left unmatched. Germline CDR1 reads LGHNA; CDR2 reads YSLEER. The CDR3 has 15 amino acids. The CDR3 here is CASSLQDRASEKLFF. DNA for the CDR3: TGCGCCAGCAGTCTGCAGGACAGGGCAAGCGAAAAACTGTTTTTT.

This clone was found a few times. This rearrangement joins TRBV10-3 to TRBJ2-5; 10 nucleotides match TRBD1. Germline V gene sequence: CDR1 ENHRY, CDR2 SYGVKD. The CDR3 is 15 residues long. Losses at the gene ends were 7 bases for V and 4 bases for J; bases not matched to a gene: 9. The CDR3 protein is CAINSGTGDRETQYF. In DNA form, the CDR3 reads TGTGCCATCAATTCTGGGACAGGGGATCGAGAGACCCAGTACTTC.

This clone showed up just a few times. The rearrangement links TRBV5-4 to TRBJ1-2; possibly TRBD1 for D (6 bases). From germline, CDR1 is SGHNT and CDR2 YYREEE (reference sequence). The V end lost 4 bases, the J end lost 4 bases, and 11 bases lay between the germline ends. This CDR3 has 13 residues. The CDR3 loop is CASSPDSSYGYTF. CDR3 coding DNA: TGTGCCAGCAGCCCGGACAGCTCCTATGGCTACACCTTC.

A few counts support this clone. This sequence joins TRBV5-6 and TRBJ2-3; maybe TRBD2 (6 bases). The germline CDR1 and CDR2 sequences are SGHDT and YYEEEE. The CDR3 runs 17 residues. With 3 bases removed from V and 1 base from J, the gap between germline ends came to 18 bases. The DNA for the CDR3 is TGTGCCAGCAGCTCCCGTTCGTCGGGGACTCGCACAGATACGCAGTATTTT. As protein: CASSSRSSGTRTDTQYF.

This clone was detected a few times. This chain uses TRBV4-3 with TRBJ2-1; tentatively, D is TRBD2 (6 bases). V lost 0 bases, J lost 0 bases, and 6 bases lay in between. The CDR3 is 15 amino acids. Germline V gene lookup returns CDR1 LGHNA and CDR2 YSLEER. The CDR3 region is CASSQDSGSYNEQFF. The CDR3 bases are TGCGCCAGCAGCCAAGATAGCGGCTCCTACAATGAGCAGTTCTTC.

The chain carries TRBV7-9 and TRBJ1-1; 9 bases map to TRBD1. CDR1 is SEHNR, CDR2 FQNEAQ, per germline (reference sequence). J was trimmed by 3 bases and V by 4 bases; bases with no gene match: 0. There are 13 residues in the CDR3. The CDR3 sequence: CASSWDRDTEAFF. The DNA for the CDR3 is TGTGCCAGCAGCTGGGACAGGGACACTGAAGCTTTCTTT.

In this sample, this clone turned up a few times. The rearrangement joins TRBV27 to TRBJ2-3, with a tentative D call TRBD2 (5 bases). This CDR3 spans 17 amino acids. Germline CDR1 reads MNHEY; CDR2 reads SMNVEV (reference sequence). V was trimmed by 2 bases and J by 1 base, leaving 16 bases between them. The CDR3 DNA follows: TGTGCCAGCAGTTTAGTTCGGAGCGGCTTCCGCACAGATACGCAGTATTTT. Translating it yields CASSLVRSGFRTDTQYF.

The chain carries TRBV7-8 and TRBJ2-3, with a weak D call TRBD2 (5 bases). Germline V gene data show CDR1 as SGHVS and CDR2 as FQNEAQ. There are 14 residues in the CDR3. V shed 7 bases and J shed 4 bases, with 15 bases lying between them. The CDR3 region is CASILNGSPDTQYF. DNA of the CDR3: TGTGCCAGCATCCTCAATGGGAGTCCAGATACGCAGTATTTT.

J is TRBJ2-6 and V is TRBV5-4; a possible D gene is TRBD1 (6 bases). V shed 3 bases and J shed 0 bases, with 13 bases lying between them. Germline V CDR1 and CDR2: SGHNT, YYREEE (reference sequence). The CDR3 sequence is 17 residues long. The CDR3 DNA reads TGTGCCAGCAGCTCGGGACAAGGAGGCTCTGGGGCCAACGTCCTGACTTTC. Its translation: CASSSGQGGSGANVLTF.

This chain uses TRBV4-1 with TRBJ2-7; a possible D gene is TRBD1 (5 bases). The CDR3 is 14 amino acids. From germline, CDR1 is MGHRA and CDR2 YSYEKL. V dropped 0 bases and J dropped 7 bases, with 13 bases sitting between them. The CDR3 here is CASSQDPQGIEQYF. In DNA, the CDR3 is TGCGCCAGCAGCCAAGATCCCCAGGGTATAGAGCAGTACTTC.

This clone occurred a few times. The chain carries TRBV9 and TRBJ1-2; maybe TRBD1 (6 bases). The V and J ends lost 7 bases and 0 bases respectively, with 22 bases between them. Germline-derived CDR1 and CDR2 are SGDLS and YYNGEE. CDR3 size: 17 residues. The CDR3 loop is CASSAWGTRTANYGYTF. Here the CDR3 DNA reads TGTGCCAGCTCAGCGTGGGGGACACGGACAGCTAACTATGGCTACACCTTC.

Comment on this clone: Distinct nucleotide sequences in the sample also encode this CDR3. The J gene is TRBJ2-7, the V gene TRBV5-1; 11 bases agree with TRBD2. CDR1 is SGHRS, CDR2 YFSETQ, per germline. The CDR3 runs 14 residues. The trim removed 8 bases at V and 0 bases at J, leaving 4 bases unmatched. CDR3 sequence: CASSGTSGSYEQYF. The CDR3 region has the DNA TGCGCCAGTTCCGGGACTAGCGGCTCCTACGAGCAGTACTTC.

The chain couples TRBV5-1 to TRBJ2-5; D is ambiguous. Looked up from germline, CDR1 is SGHRS and CDR2 is YFSETQ. Trimming shortened V by 1 base and J by 1 base, and 8 bases separated the two germline ends. The length of the CDR3 is 14 residues. The DNA for the CDR3 is TGCGCCAGCAGCTTGACCCGCGCCCAAGAGACCCAGTACTTC. Protein: CASSLTRAQETQYF. The full variable domain, with the rest looked up from reference TRBV5-1 and TRBJ2-5, is KAGVTQTPRYLIKTRGQQVTLSCSPISGHRSVSWYQQTPGQGLQFLFEYFSETQRNKGNFPGRFSGRQFSNSRSEMNVSTLELGDSALYLCASSLTRAQETQYFGPGTRLLVL.